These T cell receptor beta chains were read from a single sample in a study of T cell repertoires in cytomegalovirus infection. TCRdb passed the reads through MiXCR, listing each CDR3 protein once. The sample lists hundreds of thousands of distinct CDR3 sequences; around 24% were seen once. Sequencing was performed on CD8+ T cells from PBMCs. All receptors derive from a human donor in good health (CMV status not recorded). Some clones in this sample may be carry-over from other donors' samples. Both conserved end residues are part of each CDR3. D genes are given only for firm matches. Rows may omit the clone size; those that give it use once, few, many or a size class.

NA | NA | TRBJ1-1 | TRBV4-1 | CASSHGPGGTEAFF | TGCGCCAGCAGCCACGGGCCAGGCGGGACTGAAGCTTTCTTT
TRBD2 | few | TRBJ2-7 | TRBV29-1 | CSSLAGQYGEQYF | TGCAGCTCGCTAGCGGGCCAGTATGGCGAGCAGTACTTC
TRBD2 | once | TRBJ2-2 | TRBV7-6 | CASSLDVGLAGRMVNTGELFF | TGTGCCAGCAGCTTAGACGTGGGCCTAGCGGGGCGAATGGTGAACACCGGGGAGCTGTTTTTT
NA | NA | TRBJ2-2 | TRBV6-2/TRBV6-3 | CASTWVSNTGELFF | TGTGCCAGCACCTGGGTTTCGAACACCGGGGAGCTGTTTTTT
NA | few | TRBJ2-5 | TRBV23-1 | CASSQTPRNGETQYF | TGCGCCAGCAGTCAGACCCCGAGAAATGGAGAGACCCAGTACTTC
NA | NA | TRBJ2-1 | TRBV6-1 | CASTLWTAGDEQFF | TGTGCCAGCACCCTCTGGACTGCCGGAGATGAGCAGTTCTTC
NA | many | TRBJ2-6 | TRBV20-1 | CSARDHDSGANVLTF | TGCAGTGCTAGAGATCATGACTCTGGGGCCAACGTCCTGACTTTC
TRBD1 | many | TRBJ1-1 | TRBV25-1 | CASSSGTGTEAFF | TGTGCCAGCAGCTCCGGGACAGGCACTGAAGCTTTCTTT
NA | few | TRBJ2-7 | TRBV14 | CASSQEGRGPREQYF | TGTGCCAGCAGCCAAGAAGGCAGGGGACCCCGGGAGCAGTACTTC
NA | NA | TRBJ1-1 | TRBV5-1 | CASSQWAENTEAFF | TGCGCCAGCAGCCAATGGGCCGAGAACACTGAAGCTTTCTTT
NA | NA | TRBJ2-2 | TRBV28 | CASEGAPSNTGELFF | TGTGCCAGCGAAGGGGCACCCTCGAACACCGGGGAGCTGTTTTTT
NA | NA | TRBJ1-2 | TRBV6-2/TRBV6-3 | CASSYPPGRADGYTF | TGTGCCAGCAGTTACCCCCCGGGACGGGCGGATGGCTACACCTTC
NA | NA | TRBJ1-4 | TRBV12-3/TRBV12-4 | CASSFPGDNEKLFF | TGTGCCAGCAGTTTTCCAGGGGATAATGAAAAACTGTTTTTT
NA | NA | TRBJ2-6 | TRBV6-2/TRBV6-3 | CASSYIWDAGANVLTF | TGTGCCAGCAGTTACATCTGGGATGCCGGGGCCAACGTCCTGACTTTC
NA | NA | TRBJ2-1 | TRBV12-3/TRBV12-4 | CVSSFGTGNDEQLF | NA
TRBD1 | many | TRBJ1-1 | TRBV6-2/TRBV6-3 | CASSKLIGTGMTEAFF | TGTGCCAGCAGTAAATTAATTGGGACAGGGATGACTGAAGCTTTCTTT
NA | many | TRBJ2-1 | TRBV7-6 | CASSPAHTEYNEQFF | TGTGCCAGCAGCCCGGCTCACACAGAGTACAATGAGCAGTTCTTC
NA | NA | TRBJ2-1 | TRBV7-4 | CASSFPRAELFF | TGTGCCAGCAGCTTCCCCCGGGCTGAGCTGTTCTTC
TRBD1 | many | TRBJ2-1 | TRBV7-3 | CASSFLTGGSPHEQFF | TGTGCCAGCAGCTTCCTGACAGGGGGCTCACCCCATGAGCAGTTCTTC
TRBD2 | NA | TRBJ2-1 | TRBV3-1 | CASSQSRSLAPSSYNEQFF | TGTGCCAGCAGCCAATCACGATCACTAGCGCCGAGCTCCTACAATGAGCAGTTCTTC
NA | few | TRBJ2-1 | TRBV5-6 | CASNAAPNNEQFF | TGTGCCAGCAATGCAGCACCGAACAATGAGCAGTTCTTC
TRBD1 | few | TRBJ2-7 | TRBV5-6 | CASSLGTRDRGSNEQYF | TGTGCCAGCAGCTTGGGAACCCGGGACAGGGGATCTAATGAGCAGTACTTC
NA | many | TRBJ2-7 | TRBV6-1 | CASSEALFDEQYF | TGTGCCAGCAGTGAAGCGCTGTTCGACGAGCAGTACTTC
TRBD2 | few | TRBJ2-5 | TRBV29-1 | CSVNREAKETQYF | TGCAGCGTTAACCGGGAGGCCAAAGAGACCCAGTACTTC